A selection of T cell receptor beta chains follows, all from one sample in a study of blood T cell repertoires in COVID-19. Sequencing used immunoSEQ multiplex PCR; TCRdb keeps in-frame clones, though not all of them. There are 250,000 to 300,000 clones in the sample; around 86% occur only once, and roughly 2.1% lies in the top ten. The source material was peripheral blood. The receptors come from a man in his fifties with acute or convalescent COVID-19. Each CDR3 is given with its conserved first and last residue. A D gene is named only where the DNA matches it firmly.

>TRBV5-1|TRBJ2-3|NA
CASSRVEPSTDTQYF
>TRBV27|TRBJ2-3|NA
CASSSSWTSTYTDTQYF
>TRBV19|TRBJ1-1|TRBD1
CASSIEEGAAEAFF
>TRBV7-9|TRBJ1-6|NA
CASSLVGVNSPLHF
>TRBV11-2|TRBJ2-7|NA
CASSPRGVAGSYEQYF
>TRBV10-3|TRBJ2-5|TRBD2
CAISDGTASGGAGETQYF
>TRBV7-9|TRBJ1-2|NA
CASSSDTYGYTF
>TRBV10-3|TRBJ2-1|TRBD2
CAISGTSGGASYNEQFF
>TRBV7-8|TRBJ1-2|NA
CASSLELRYGYTF
>TRBV4-1|TRBJ2-1|NA
CASSQAGVGEQFF
>TRBV11-3|TRBJ1-1|TRBD1
CASSQQGWATGGETEAFF
>TRBV28|TRBJ2-7|NA
CASSLTRGAGGRYEQYF
>TRBV2|TRBJ2-3|TRBD1
CASSEGDRGTDTQYF
>TRBV4-2|TRBJ1-6|NA
CASSQDPSLASPLHF